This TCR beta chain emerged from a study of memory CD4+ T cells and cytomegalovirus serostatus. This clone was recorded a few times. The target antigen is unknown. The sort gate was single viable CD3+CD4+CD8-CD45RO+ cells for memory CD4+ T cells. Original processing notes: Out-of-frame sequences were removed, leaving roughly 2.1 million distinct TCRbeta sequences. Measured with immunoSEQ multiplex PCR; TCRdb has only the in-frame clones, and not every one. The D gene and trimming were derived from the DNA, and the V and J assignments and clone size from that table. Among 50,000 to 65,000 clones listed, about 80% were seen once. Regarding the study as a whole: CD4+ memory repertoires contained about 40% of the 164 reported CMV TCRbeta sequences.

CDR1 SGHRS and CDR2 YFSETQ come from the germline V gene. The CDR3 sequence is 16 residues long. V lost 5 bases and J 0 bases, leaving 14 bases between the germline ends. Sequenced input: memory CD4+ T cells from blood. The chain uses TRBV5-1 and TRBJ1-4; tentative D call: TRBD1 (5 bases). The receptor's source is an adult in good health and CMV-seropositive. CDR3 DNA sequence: TGCGCCAGCAGTCTTAATCCGGGACCAACTAATGAAAAACTGTTTTTT. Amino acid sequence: CASSLNPGPTNEKLFF.